The 27 T cell receptor beta chains presented below share a single source sample, sequenced in a study of cytomegalovirus exposure and HLA in healthy donors. Sequenced by immunoSEQ multiplex PCR; TCRdb stores in-frame clones only, minus some. This repertoire shows 70,000 to 85,000 clones, 94% found once; its top ten account for 1.5% to 2%. The sample comprised PBMCs. The origin of the receptors is a woman aged 18-29 years in good health and CMV-seropositive.

The rearrangement joins TRBV6-5 to TRBJ2-1; 9 positions match TRBD2. Germline CDR1 and CDR2: MNHEY and SVGAGI. Losses at the gene ends were 5 bases for V and 4 bases for J; bases not matched to a gene: 6. The CDR3 is 15 residues long. The CDR3 loop reads CASSTTSGIYNEQFF. CDR3 DNA: TGTGCCAGCAGTACGACTAGCGGAATATACAATGAGCAGTTCTTC.

The CDR3 coding sequence is TGTGCCAGTAGTGTATCCGACAGGGGGGGGGAGACCCAGTACTTC. Encoded protein: CASSVSDRGGETQYF. The chain links TRBV19 to TRBJ2-5, with 9 nucleotides matching TRBD1. Trimming at V came to 5 bases and at J to 5 bases, leaving 9 bases not matched to a gene. Germline CDR1 reads LNHDA; CDR2 reads SQIVND (reference sequence). There are 15 residues in the CDR3. The whole variable domain, remainder taken from reference TRBV19 and TRBJ2-5, is DGGITQSPKYLFRKEGQNVTLSCEQNLNHDAMYWYRQDPGQGLRLIYYSQIVNDFQKGDIAEGYSVSREKKESFPLTVTSAQKNPTAFYLCASSVSDRGGETQYFGPGTRLLVL.

The chain is built from TRBV5-8 and TRBJ2-7, with D unresolved. The CDR3 consists of 12 residues. Germline V gives CDR1 SGHTS, CDR2 YDEGEE. V was trimmed by 7 bases and J by 2 bases, leaving 10 bases between them. CDR3: CASPSAAYEQYF. Here the CDR3 DNA reads TGTGCCAGCCCTTCCGCGGCCTACGAGCAGTACTTC.

The rearrangement joins TRBV11-3 to TRBJ2-3; D might be TRBD2 (5 bases). The germline V gene encodes CDR1 SGHNT and CDR2 YENEEA. The CDR3 extends over 12 amino acids. V lost 5 bases to trimming and J lost 10 bases, with 13 bases between them. CDR3 region: CASSLRARAQYF. In DNA, the CDR3 is TGTGCCAGCAGCCTCCGAGCGCGGGCGCAGTATTTT.

The chain has TRBV7-9 and TRBJ2-7; 14 bases align to TRBD2. The CDR3 covers 18 residues. With V trimmed by 5 bases and J by 1 base, 10 bases remained unmatched. Germline CDR1 reads SEHNR; CDR2 reads FQNEAQ (reference sequence). DNA of the CDR3: TGTGCCAGCAGCCCGGGACTAGCGGGAGTTCAAAGTTCCTACGAGCAGTACTTC. This translates into CASSPGLAGVQSSYEQYF.

This rearrangement joins TRBV11-3 to TRBJ2-7; maybe TRBD1 (6 bases). Germline CDR1 SGHNT, CDR2 YENEEA. The CDR3 loop spans 14 amino acids. The ends were cut back, 5 bases at V and 6 bases at J, with 17 bases in the middle. CDR3 coding DNA: TGTGCCAGCAGCCCCTGGGGGCAGTTCTCCGAGCAGTACTTC. Translating gives CASSPWGQFSEQYF. Variable domain in full (rest from reference TRBV11-3 and TRBJ2-7): EAGVVQSPRYKIIEKKQPVAFWCNPISGHNTLYWYLQNLGQGPELLIRYENEEAVDDSQLPKDRFSAERLKGVDSTLKIQPAELGDSAVYLCASSPWGQFSEQYFGPGTRLTVT.

V usage is TRBV11-2 and J usage is TRBJ1-1, with D hard to call. CDR3 size: 12 residues. V shed 3 bases and J shed 5 bases, with 7 bases lying between them. Germline CDR1 is SGHAT and CDR2 is FQNNGV. CDR3 loop: CASSLESTEAFF. CDR3 in DNA: TGTGCCAGCAGCTTGGAGAGTACTGAAGCTTTCTTT.

The chain couples TRBV27 to TRBJ2-5; the match to TRBD1 covers 8 bases. This CDR3 spans 16 amino acids. Germline V gene sequence: CDR1 MNHEY, CDR2 SMNVEV (reference sequence). The V segment lost 6 bases and the J segment 1 base; nucleotides outside the gene matches: 10. The CDR3 DNA sequence: TGTGCCAGCAGCCCCGGACAGGGTCCCCCCCAAGAGACCCAGTACTTC. As protein: CASSPGQGPPQETQYF.

The V and J genes are TRBV9 and TRBJ1-5; D may be TRBD1 (6 bases). V dropped 3 bases and J dropped 1 base, with 32 bases sitting between them. This CDR3 has 22 amino acids. Germline-derived CDR1 and CDR2 are SGDLS and YYNGEE. CDR3 protein: CASSAPSALRDTWPVSNQPQHF. The CDR3 DNA sequence: TGTGCCAGCAGCGCCCCCAGCGCGCTCCGGGACACATGGCCTGTAAGCAATCAGCCCCAGCATTTT.

V gene TRBV27 combines with J gene TRBJ2-6, with a possible D match to TRBD1 (5 bases). V lost 3 bases and J 0 bases, leaving 21 bases between the germline ends. CDR1 is MNHEY and CDR2 is SMNVEV in the germline V gene (reference sequence). The CDR3 has 20 residues. CDR3 region: CASSFLLRLTGPSGANVLTF. The CDR3 region has the DNA TGTGCCAGCAGTTTTCTCCTTCGGTTAACAGGCCCCTCTGGGGCCAACGTCCTGACTTTC.

The chain has TRBV4-2 and TRBJ2-7; 9 bases match TRBD2. V dropped 1 base and J dropped 7; count of bases not matched to a gene: 11. Germline CDR1 reads LGHNA; CDR2 reads YNFKEQ. The CDR3 is 16 amino acids. The CDR3 region has the DNA TGTGCCAGCAGCCAAGCGGATGGCGGGGGGGCTGGAGAGCAGTACTTC. Its protein product is CASSQADGGGAGEQYF.

The rearrangement uses TRBV6-4 and TRBJ2-3, with no clear D. Trimming stripped 2 bases from V and 0 bases from J, with 12 bases between. Germline CDR1 is MRHNA and CDR2 is SNTAGT. The CDR3 is 16 amino acids. This CDR3 reads CASSDVAGTSTDTQYF. In DNA form, the CDR3 reads TGTGCCAGCAGTGACGTCGCAGGTACTAGCACAGATACGCAGTATTTT.

The chain combines TRBV4-2 with TRBJ2-3; TRBD2 might be the D (5 bases). The CDR3 is made up of 16 amino acids. Germline V gene data show CDR1 as LGHNA and CDR2 as YNFKEQ. Trimming shortened V by 0 bases and J by 0 bases, and 10 bases separated the two germline ends. Here the CDR3 reads CASSQEASRSTDTQYF. CDR3 DNA sequence: TGTGCCAGCAGCCAAGAGGCTAGCCGGAGCACAGATACGCAGTATTTT.

The rearrangement uses TRBV11-3 and TRBJ2-3; 8 bases match TRBD2. Unmatched junction bases numbered 11, after V lost 5 bases and J lost 4 bases. The CDR3 covers 16 residues. In germline, CDR1 is SGHNT, CDR2 YENEEA. The CDR3 is CASSPREREPPDTQYF. In DNA, the CDR3 is TGTGCCAGCAGCCCCCGGGAGCGGGAGCCCCCAGATACGCAGTATTTT.

The chain combines TRBV7-2 with TRBJ1-4; a weak D match, TRBD1 (6 bases). V was shortened by 4 bases and J by 10 bases, with 25 bases between the two germline ends. The CDR3 consists of 17 residues. From germline, CDR1 is SGHTA and CDR2 FQGNSA. Here the CDR3 DNA reads TGTGCCAGCAGCTCTTATACTGGGGGACAAGTAATGCCAAAACTGTTTTTT. Its translation is CASSSYTGGQVMPKLFF.

The chain has TRBV15 and TRBJ2-7; TRBD1 matches 7 bases. The CDR3 loop spans 16 amino acids. The germline V gene encodes CDR1 LNHNV and CDR2 YYDKDF (reference sequence). The V gene end was trimmed by 5 bases and the J gene end by 4 bases; junction bases not matched to a gene: 14. CDR3 protein: CATSGEQTGPDYEQYF. The CDR3 DNA is TGTGCCACCAGCGGGGAGCAGACAGGGCCTGATTACGAGCAGTACTTC. Together with reference TRBV15 and TRBJ2-7, the CDR3 gives the full variable domain: DAMVIQNPRYQVTQFGKPVTLSCSQTLNHNVMYWYQQKSSQAPKLLFHYYDKDFNNEADTPDNFQSRRPNTSFCFLDIRSPGLGDTAMYLCATSGEQTGPDYEQYFGPGTRLTVT.

The rearrangement links TRBV19 to TRBJ1-5; TRBD1 agrees at 8 bases. The trim removed 9 bases at V and 4 bases at J, leaving 8 bases unmatched. Germline CDR1 is LNHDA and CDR2 is SQIVND (reference sequence). The CDR3 contains 14 residues. DNA of the CDR3: TGTGCCAGCCGGGACAGGCCAAGTAATCAGCCCCAGCATTTT. Translating gives CASRDRPSNQPQHF.

V usage is TRBV5-4 and J usage is TRBJ1-2, with 10 bases aligning to TRBD1. The length of the CDR3 is 15 residues. Germline CDR1 reads SGHNT; CDR2 reads YYREEE (reference sequence). Trimming at V came to 2 bases and at J to 8 bases, leaving 9 bases not matched to a gene. The DNA of the CDR3 is TGTGCCAGCAGCTTACGACAGGGGGCGTTTGTGGGCTACACCTTC. Translating gives CASSLRQGAFVGYTF.

The rearrangement links TRBV4-2 to TRBJ2-1, with 11 bases aligning to TRBD2. The CDR3 is 16 amino acids. Germline V gene data show CDR1 as LGHNA and CDR2 as YNFKEQ. V shed 0 bases, J shed 12 bases, and the junction held 10 bases outside the gene matches. CDR3 loop: CASSQDPTSGSSRQFF. Here the CDR3 DNA reads TGTGCCAGCAGCCAAGATCCCACTAGCGGGAGTAGTAGGCAGTTCTTC.

The CDR3 DNA sequence: TGTGCCAGCAGTGAAGCGTTGGCGGTGGGGGGAGAGACCCAGTACTTC. Its translation: CASSEALAVGGETQYF. This sequence joins TRBV2 and TRBJ2-5, with D possibly TRBD2 on 6 matching bases. V was cut by 0 bases and J by 4 bases, with 15 bases left in between. This CDR3 is built from 16 residues. Germline CDR1 SNHLY, CDR2 FYNNEI.

The rearrangement uses TRBV9 and TRBJ1-2; TRBD1 matches 10 bases. CDR1 and CDR2 (germline): SGDLS, YYNGEE. V dropped 0 bases and J dropped 1; count of bases not matched to a gene: 3. This CDR3 has 16 residues. The CDR3 reads CASSVVGTGVNYGYTF. The CDR3 DNA sequence: TGTGCCAGCAGCGTAGTGGGGACAGGGGTTAACTATGGCTACACCTTC.

The genes are TRBV9 and TRBJ2-5; D possibly corresponds to TRBD2 (6 bases). CDR3 length: 18 residues. Germline V CDR1 and CDR2: SGDLS, YYNGEE. V dropped 4 bases and J dropped 1 base, with 23 bases sitting between them. The CDR3 DNA follows: TGTGCCAGCAGCACCCGGATTAGTGACGGGGGATTCCAAGAGACCCAGTACTTC. Translated, it gives CASSTRISDGGFQETQYF.

The chain employs TRBV27 and TRBJ1-1; 9 bases are shared with TRBD1. Germline V gene sequence: CDR1 MNHEY, CDR2 SMNVEV (reference sequence). The CDR3 runs to 12 residues. The V segment lost 3 bases and the J segment 12 bases; nucleotides outside the gene matches: 5. The CDR3 sequence: CASSFGGQGTFF. The CDR3 region has the DNA TGTGCCAGCAGTTTTGGGGGACAGGGAACTTTCTTT.

J is TRBJ2-7 and V is TRBV21-1; TRBD1 reflects the table's D call only, with no check against the DNA. TRBV21-1 is a listed pseudogene. There are 17 residues in the CDR3. The CDR3 is CASSKPRGTGAPYEQYF. Written as DNA, the CDR3 is TGTGCCAGCAGCAAGCCTAGGGGGACAGGGGCTCCCTACGAGCAGTACTTC.

The count of this clone is one. The identical CDR3 is also encoded by other nucleotide sequences in the sample. This chain connects TRBV6-4 to TRBJ2-1; 9 nucleotides line up with TRBD2. Per the germline V gene, CDR1 is MRHNA and CDR2 is SNTAGT. The CDR3 covers 16 residues. The V and J ends lost 0 bases and 6 bases, in that order; junction bases with no gene match: 6. The CDR3 region is CASSDSSGRPANEQFF. The CDR3 DNA is TGTGCCAGCAGTGACTCCAGCGGGAGGCCAGCCAATGAGCAGTTCTTC.

This clone was picked up one time. This rearrangement joins TRBV5-6 to TRBJ2-2; TRBD2 is a possible D gene (5 bases). V was pared by 0 bases and J by 5 bases, with 14 bases between. The CDR3 is made up of 16 amino acids. The germline CDR1 and CDR2 sequences are SGHDT and YYEEEE. CDR3 nucleotides: TGTGCCAGCAGCTTGGGGGAGACGCCGGGAACCGGGGAGCTGTTTTTT. Its translation: CASSLGETPGTGELFF. The full variable domain, its missing parts supplied by reference TRBV5-6 and TRBJ2-2, is DAGVTQSPTHLIKTRGQQVTLRCSPKSGHDTVSWYQQALGQGPQFIFQYYEEEERQRGNFPDRFSGHQFPNYSSELNVNALLLGDSALYLCASSLGETPGTGELFFGEGSRLTVL.

This chain links TRBV5-1 with TRBJ2-3; tentative D call: TRBD2 (5 bases). The CDR3 length is 12 residues. V dropped 4 bases and J dropped 13 bases, with 16 bases sitting between them. Germline V lookup: CDR1 SGHRS, CDR2 YFSETQ. The DNA of the CDR3 is TGCGCCAGCAGCCGTTATGAGGACTTGAAGTATTTT. This translates into CASSRYEDLKYF.